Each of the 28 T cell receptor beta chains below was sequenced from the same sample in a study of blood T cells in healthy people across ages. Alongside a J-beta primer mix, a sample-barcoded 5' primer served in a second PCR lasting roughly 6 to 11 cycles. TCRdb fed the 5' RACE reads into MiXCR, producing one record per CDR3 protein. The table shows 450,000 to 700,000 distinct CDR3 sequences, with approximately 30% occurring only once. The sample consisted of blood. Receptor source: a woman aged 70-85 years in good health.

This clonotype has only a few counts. The CDR3 DNA sequence: TGTGCCAGCAGCCCCGGACAGGAGAGGGAAAAACTGTTTTTT. Encoded protein: CASSPGQEREKLFF. This chain links TRBV7-2 with TRBJ1-4; 7 bases agree with TRBD1. Germline V lookup: CDR1 SGHTA, CDR2 FQGNSA. The CDR3 spans 14 residues. V shed 5 bases and J 8 bases; nucleotides not matched to a gene: 8.

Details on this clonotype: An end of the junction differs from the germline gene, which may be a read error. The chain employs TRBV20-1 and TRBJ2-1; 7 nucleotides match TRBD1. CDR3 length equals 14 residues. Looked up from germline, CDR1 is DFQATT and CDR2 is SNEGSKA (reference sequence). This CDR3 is CGAPKGAGGNEQFF. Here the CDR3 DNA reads TGCGGTGCCCCAAAGGGGGCAGGGGGAAATGAGCAGTTCTTC.

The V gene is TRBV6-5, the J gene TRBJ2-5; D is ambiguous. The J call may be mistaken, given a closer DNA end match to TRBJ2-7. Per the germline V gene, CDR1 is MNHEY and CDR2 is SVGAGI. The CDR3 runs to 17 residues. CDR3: CASSSHPSPTTAYEQYF. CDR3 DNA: TGTGCCAGCAGTTCTCATCCCAGCCCGACCACAGCCTACGAGCAGTACTTC.

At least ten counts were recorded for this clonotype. The CDR3 reads CSVTSHSGGAVETQYF. The CDR3, as DNA: TGCAGCGTCACCTCCCATAGCGGGGGGGCCGTTGAGACCCAGTACTTC. The chain uses TRBV29-1 and TRBJ2-5; 11 bases match TRBD2. In germline, CDR1 is SQVTM, CDR2 ANQGSEA. CDR3 length: 16 residues. Germline trimming cut 6 bases from V and 5 bases from J; bases unmatched to any gene: 14.

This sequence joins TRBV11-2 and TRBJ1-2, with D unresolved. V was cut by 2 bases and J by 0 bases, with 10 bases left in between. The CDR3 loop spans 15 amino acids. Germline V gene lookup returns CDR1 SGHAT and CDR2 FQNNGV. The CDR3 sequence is CASSLFATSNYGYTF. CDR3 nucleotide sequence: TGTGCCAGCAGCTTATTCGCCACTTCTAACTATGGCTACACCTTC. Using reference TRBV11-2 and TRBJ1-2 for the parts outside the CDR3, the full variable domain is EAGVAQSPRYKIIEKRQSVAFWCNPISGHATLYWYQQILGQGPKLLIQFQNNGVVDDSQLPKDRFSAERLKGVDSTLKIQPAKLEDSAVYLCASSLFATSNYGYTFGSGTRLTVV.

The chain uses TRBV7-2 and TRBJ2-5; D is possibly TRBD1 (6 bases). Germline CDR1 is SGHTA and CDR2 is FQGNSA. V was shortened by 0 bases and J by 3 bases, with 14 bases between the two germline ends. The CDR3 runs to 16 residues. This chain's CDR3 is CASSLAPGTGKETQYF. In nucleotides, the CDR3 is TGTGCCAGCAGCTTAGCCCCGGGTACAGGGAAAGAGACCCAGTACTTC.

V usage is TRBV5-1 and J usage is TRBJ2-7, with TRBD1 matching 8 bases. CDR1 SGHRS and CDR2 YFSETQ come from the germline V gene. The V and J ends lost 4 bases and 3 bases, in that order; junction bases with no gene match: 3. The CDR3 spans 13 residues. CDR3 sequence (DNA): TGCGCCAGCAGCCCGGACAGGGTCTACGAGCAGTACTTC. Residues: CASSPDRVYEQYF.

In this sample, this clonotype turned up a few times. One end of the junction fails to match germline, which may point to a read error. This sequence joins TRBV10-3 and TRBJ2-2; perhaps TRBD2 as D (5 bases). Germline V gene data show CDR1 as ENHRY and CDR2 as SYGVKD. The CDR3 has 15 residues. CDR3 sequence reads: CAISESIVNTGERFF. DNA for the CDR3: TGTGCCATCAGTGAGTCGATCGTTAACACCGGGGAGCGGTTTTTT.

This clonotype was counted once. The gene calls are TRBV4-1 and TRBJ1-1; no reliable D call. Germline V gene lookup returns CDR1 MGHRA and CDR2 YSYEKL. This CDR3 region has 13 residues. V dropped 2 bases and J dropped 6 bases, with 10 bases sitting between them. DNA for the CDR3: TGCGCCAGCAGCCAACCGGCGTTCCCTGAAGCTTTCTTT. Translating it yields CASSQPAFPEAFF.

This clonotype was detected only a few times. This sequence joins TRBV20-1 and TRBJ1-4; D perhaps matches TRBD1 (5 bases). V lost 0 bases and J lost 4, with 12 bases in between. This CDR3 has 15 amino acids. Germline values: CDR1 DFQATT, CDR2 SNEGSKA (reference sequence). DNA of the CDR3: TGCAGTGCTAGAGATCCGCGGCAGGGTAATGAAAAACTGTTTTTT. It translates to CSARDPRQGNEKLFF.

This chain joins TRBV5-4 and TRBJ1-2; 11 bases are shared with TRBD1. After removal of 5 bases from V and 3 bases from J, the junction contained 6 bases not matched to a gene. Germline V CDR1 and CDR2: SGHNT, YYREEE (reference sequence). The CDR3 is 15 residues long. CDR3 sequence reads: CASSLDRGQDYGYTF. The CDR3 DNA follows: TGTGCCAGCAGTCTGGACAGGGGGCAAGACTATGGCTACACCTTC.

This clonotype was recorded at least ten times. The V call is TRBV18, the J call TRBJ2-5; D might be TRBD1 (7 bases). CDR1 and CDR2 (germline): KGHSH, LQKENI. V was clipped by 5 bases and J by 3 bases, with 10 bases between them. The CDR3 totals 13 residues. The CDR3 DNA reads TGTGCCAGCTCAGGAGGGGGCGAAGAGACCCAGTACTTC. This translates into CASSGGGEETQYF.

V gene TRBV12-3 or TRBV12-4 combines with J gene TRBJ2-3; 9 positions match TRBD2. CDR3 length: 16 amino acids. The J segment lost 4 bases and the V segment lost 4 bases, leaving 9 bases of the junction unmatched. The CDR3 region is CASSSRTSVAADTQYF. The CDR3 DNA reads TGTGCCAGCAGTTCACGGACTAGCGTGGCGGCAGATACGCAGTATTTT.

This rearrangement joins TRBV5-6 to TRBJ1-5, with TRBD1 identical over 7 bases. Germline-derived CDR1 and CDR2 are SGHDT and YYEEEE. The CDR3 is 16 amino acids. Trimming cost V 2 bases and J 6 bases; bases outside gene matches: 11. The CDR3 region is CASSLMGQSGGQPQHF. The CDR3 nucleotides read TGTGCCAGCAGCTTAATGGGTCAGTCAGGGGGTCAGCCCCAGCATTTT.

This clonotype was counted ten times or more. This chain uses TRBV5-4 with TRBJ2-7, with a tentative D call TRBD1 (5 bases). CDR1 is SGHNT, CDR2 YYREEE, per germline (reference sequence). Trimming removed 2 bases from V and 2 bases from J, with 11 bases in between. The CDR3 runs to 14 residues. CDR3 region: CASSLSQDTYEQYF. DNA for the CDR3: TGTGCCAGCAGCTTAAGTCAGGACACCTACGAGCAGTACTTC.

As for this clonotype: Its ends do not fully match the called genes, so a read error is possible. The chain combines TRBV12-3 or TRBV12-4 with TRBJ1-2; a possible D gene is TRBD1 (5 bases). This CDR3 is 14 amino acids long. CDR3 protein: CASSARDGISGCTF. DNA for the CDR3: TGTGCCAGCAGTGCCCGGGACGGCATTTCTGGCTGCACCTTC.

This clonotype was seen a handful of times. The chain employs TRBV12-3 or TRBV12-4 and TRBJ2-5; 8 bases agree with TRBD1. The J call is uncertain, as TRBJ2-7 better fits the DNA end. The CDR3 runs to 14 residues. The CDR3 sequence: CASSLDRVTYEQYF. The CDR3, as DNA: TGTGCCAGCAGTTTGGACAGGGTTACCTACGAGCAGTACTTC.

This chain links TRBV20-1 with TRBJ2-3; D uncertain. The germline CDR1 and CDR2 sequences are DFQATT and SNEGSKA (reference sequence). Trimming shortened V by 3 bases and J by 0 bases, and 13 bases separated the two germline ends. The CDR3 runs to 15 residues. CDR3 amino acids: CSARKKPQSTDTQYF. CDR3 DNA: TGCAGTGCTAGGAAGAAACCCCAGAGCACAGATACGCAGTATTTT.

The CDR3 sequence is CASSLAGGDHEQYF. The CDR3 DNA follows: TGCGCCAGCAGCTTGGCAGGGGGCGACCACGAGCAGTACTTC. The chain joins TRBV5-1 to TRBJ2-1, with 8 positions matching TRBD1. The end of the DNA aligns better with TRBJ2-7, so the J call may be wrong. The CDR3 is 14 residues long. Germline CDR1 and CDR2: SGHRS and YFSETQ.

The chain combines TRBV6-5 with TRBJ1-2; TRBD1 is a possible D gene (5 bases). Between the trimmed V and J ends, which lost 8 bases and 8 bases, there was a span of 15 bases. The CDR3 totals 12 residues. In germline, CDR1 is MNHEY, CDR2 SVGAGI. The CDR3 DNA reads TGTGCCAGCTATAAGGGGCGGGGAGGCTACACCTTC. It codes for CASYKGRGGYTF.

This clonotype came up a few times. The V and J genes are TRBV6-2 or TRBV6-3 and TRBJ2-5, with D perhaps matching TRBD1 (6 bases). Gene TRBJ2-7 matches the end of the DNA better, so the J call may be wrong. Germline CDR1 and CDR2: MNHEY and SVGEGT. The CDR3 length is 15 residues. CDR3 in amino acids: CASTLWAGAIYEQYF. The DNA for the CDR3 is TGTGCCAGCACCCTATGGGCAGGGGCTATCTACGAGCAGTACTTC.

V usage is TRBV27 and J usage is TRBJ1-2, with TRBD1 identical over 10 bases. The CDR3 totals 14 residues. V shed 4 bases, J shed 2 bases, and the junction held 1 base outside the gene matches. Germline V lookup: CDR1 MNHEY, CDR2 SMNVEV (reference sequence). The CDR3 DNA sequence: TGTGCCAGCAGTTGGGGACAGGGGAACTATGGCTACACCTTC. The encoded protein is CASSWGQGNYGYTF.

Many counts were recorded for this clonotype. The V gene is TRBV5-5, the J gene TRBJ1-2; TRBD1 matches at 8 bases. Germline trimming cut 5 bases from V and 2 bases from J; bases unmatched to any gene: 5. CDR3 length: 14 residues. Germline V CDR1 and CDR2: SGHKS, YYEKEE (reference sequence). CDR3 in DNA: TGTGCCAGCAGAAAAGCAGGGGGCAACTATGGCTACACCTTC. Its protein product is CASRKAGGNYGYTF.

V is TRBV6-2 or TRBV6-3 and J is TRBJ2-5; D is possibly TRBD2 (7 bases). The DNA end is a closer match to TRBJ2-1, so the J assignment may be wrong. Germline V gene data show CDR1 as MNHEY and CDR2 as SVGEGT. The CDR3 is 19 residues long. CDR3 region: CASSYSVRRGAFSGNEQFF. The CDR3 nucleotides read TGTGCCAGCAGTTACTCGGTTAGACGGGGGGCCTTTTCGGGTAATGAGCAGTTCTTC.

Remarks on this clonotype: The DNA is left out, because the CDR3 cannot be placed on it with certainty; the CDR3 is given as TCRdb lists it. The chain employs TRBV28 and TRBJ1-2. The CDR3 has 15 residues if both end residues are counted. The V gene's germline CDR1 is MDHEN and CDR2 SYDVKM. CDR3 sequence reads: CASSLAQAVIGGYTF.

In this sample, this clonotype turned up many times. As DNA, the CDR3 is TGTGCCAGCAGTTTAAGAGGACAGAGCACAGATACGCAGTATTTT. It codes for CASSLRGQSTDTQYF. The chain is built from TRBV27 and TRBJ2-3, with D possibly matching TRBD1 (6 bases). The CDR3 is 15 residues long. The germline gives CDR1 MNHEY, CDR2 SMNVEV (reference sequence). Between the trimmed V and J ends, which lost 2 bases and 0 bases, there was a span of 9 bases.

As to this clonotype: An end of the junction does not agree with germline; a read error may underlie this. CDR3 coding DNA: TGTGCCAGCAGCTGGGATGACTATGGCCACACCTTC. This translates into CASSWDDYGHTF. The chain joins TRBV11-3 to TRBJ1-2; D uncertain. This CDR3 is 12 amino acids long. Germline loops: CDR1 SGHNT, CDR2 YENEEA.

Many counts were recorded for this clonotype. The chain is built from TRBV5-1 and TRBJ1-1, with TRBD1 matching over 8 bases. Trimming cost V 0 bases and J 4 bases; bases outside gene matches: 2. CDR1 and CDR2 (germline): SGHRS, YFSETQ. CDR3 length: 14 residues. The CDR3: CASSLDRGGTEAFF. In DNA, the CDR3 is TGCGCCAGCAGCTTGGACAGGGGGGGCACTGAAGCTTTCTTT. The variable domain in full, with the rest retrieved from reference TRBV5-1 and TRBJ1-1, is KAGVTQTPRYLIKTRGQQVTLSCSPISGHRSVSWYQQTPGQGLQFLFEYFSETQRNKGNFPGRFSGRQFSNSRSEMNVSTLELGDSALYLCASSLDRGGTEAFFGQGTRLTVV.